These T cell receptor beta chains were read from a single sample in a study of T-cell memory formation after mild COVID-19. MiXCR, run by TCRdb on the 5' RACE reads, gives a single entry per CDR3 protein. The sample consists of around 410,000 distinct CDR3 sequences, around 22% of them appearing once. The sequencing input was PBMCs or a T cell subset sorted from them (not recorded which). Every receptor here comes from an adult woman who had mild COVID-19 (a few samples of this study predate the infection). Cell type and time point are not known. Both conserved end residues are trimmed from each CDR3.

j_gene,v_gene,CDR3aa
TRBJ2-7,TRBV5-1,ASSLEVHRVDEQY
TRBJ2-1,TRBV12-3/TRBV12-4,ASSLQETGYNEQF
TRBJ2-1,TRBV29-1,SGTGYGEQF
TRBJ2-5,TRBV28,ASNLGTSGSKSETQY
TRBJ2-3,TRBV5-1,ASSLIRLAGREDTQY
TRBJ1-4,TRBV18,ASSPPPGEEKLF
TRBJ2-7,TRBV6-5,ASSDTGPFGEQY
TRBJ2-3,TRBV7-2,ASSLDRVPTDTQY
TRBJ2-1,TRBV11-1,ASSLAPDEQF
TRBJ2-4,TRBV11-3,ASSLGGRASGNIQY
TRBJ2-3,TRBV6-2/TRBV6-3,ASSLEKTSGNTDTQY
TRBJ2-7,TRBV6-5,ASSTTSGSFEQY
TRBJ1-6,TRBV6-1,ASSERWGGLNSPLH
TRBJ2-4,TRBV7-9,ASSQDRNIQY
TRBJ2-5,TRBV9,ASSAGARETQY
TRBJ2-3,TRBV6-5,ASSYGSLTDTQY
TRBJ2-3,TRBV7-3,ASSLSPSTDTQY
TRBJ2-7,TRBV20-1,SAREHKQGSEQY
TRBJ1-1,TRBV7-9,ASSLHGLSTEAF
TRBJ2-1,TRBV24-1,ATSDLSAGGSYNEQF
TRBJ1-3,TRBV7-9,ASDALGSGNTIY
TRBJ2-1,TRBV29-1,SVEGGGFTLPRSYNEQF
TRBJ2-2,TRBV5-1,ASSLVQPYTGELF
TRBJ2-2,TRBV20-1,SATGTSGNTGELF
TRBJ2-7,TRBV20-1,SATKLAGEALRIYEQY
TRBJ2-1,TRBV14,ASSHPGPKRNEQF
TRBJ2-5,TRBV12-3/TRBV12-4,ASSHTRETQY
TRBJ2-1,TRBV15,ATSRDRGAVDEQF
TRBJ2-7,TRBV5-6,ASSLIPSFYEQY
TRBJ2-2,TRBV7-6,ASSSKANTGELF
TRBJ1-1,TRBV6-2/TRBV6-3,ASSYGQVTAEAF
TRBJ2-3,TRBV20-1,SAVTSGSKYTDTQY
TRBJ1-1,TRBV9,ASSVASAGGPNTEAF
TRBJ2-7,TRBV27,ASSLRGPGTKEQY
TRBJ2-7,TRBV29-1,SVGAVHEQY
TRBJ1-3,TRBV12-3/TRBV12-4,ASKDEGWSGNTIY
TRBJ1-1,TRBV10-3,AIKGSDYLNTEAF
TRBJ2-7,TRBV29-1,SVAQLGGYEQY
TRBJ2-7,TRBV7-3,ASSSRAGTGAHEQY
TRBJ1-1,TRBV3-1,ASSLRGGEAF
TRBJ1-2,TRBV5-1,ASSLDSLDGYT
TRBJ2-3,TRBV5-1,ASSHPGIDTQY
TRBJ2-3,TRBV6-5,ATQLAGVTDTQY
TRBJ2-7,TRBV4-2,ASSQVGGGNEQY
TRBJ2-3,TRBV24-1,ATSAGGPARQGLRDTQY
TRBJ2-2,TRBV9,ASSVEGWVLSGELF
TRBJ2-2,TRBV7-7,ASSPLGGTGELF
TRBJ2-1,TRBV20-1,SAETAGGSYNEQF
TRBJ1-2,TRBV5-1,ASSLALGGDGYT
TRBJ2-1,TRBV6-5,ASSSRRPDEQF
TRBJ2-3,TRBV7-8,ASSLGIGVPSTDTQY
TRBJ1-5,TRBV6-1,ASSATGVSNQPQH
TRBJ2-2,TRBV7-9,ASSPRDRVPGELF
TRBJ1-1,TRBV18,ASSPPGGEVAF
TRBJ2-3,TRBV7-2,ASSLMPSGSGDTQY
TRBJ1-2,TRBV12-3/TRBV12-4,ASSLWTVNYGYT
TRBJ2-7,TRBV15,ATSRAGLPYEQY
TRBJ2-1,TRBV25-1,ASSVRRGSNEQF
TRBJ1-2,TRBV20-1,SATKTGGYGYT
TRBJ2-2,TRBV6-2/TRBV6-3,ASSKQAGAGELF